This T cell receptor (beta chain) was recorded in a study of siplizumab effects on memory and regulatory T cells. Findings and caveats of the study: Naive T cells appeared more diverse than memory cells and seemed to be major alloresponse contributors. The Treg-derived share of mappable alloreactive CD4+ clones averaged 68.8% with siplizumab and 26.9% in controls.

In the case of this clone: Its antigen remains unknown.

Method: immunoSEQ multiplex PCR; TCRdb's copy keeps in-frame clones and lacks some. Of around 100,000 clones listed, about 93% are singletons. CDR1 SGHTA and CDR2 FQGTGA come from the germline V gene. V was pared by 5 bases and J by 0 bases, with 2 bases between. The CDR3 has 13 residues. The chain joins TRBV7-3 to TRBJ2-6; no clear D. Source material: Tregs sorted from blood. This sequence originates from a human donor in good health. CDR3 bases: TGTGCCAGCAGCCCCTCTGGGGCCAACGTCCTGACTTTC. It codes for CASSPSGANVLTF.